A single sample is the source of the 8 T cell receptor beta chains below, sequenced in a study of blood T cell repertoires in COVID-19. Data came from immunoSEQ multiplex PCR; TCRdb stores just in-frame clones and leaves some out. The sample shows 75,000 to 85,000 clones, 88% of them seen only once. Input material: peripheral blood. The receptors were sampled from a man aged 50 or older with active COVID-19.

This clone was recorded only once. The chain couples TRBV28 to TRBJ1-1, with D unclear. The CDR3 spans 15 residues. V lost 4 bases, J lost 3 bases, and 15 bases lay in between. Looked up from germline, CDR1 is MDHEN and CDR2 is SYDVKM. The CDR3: CASSSPREGHTEAFF. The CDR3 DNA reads TGTGCCAGCAGTTCCCCTCGAGAGGGCCACACTGAAGCTTTCTTT.

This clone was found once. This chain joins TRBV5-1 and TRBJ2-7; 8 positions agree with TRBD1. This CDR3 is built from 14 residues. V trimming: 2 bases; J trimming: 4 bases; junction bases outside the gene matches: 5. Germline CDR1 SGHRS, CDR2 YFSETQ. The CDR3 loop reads CASSFAGGWYEQYF. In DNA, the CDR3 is TGCGCCAGCAGCTTCGCAGGGGGCTGGTACGAGCAGTACTTC. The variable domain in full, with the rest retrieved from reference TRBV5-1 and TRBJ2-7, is KAGVTQTPRYLIKTRGQQVTLSCSPISGHRSVSWYQQTPGQGLQFLFEYFSETQRNKGNFPGRFSGRQFSNSRSEMNVSTLELGDSALYLCASSFAGGWYEQYFGPGTRLTVT.

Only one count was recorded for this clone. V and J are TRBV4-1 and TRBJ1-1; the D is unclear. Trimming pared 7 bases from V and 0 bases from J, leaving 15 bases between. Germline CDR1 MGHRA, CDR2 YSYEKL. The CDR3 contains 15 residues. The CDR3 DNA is TGCGCCAGCACTCACGAGGGAGGGATGAACACTGAAGCTTTCTTT. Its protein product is CASTHEGGMNTEAFF.

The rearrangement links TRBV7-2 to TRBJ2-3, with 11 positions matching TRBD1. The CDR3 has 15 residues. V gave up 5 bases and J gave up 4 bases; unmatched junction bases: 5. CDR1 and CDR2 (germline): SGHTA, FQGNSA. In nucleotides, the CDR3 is TGTGCCAGCAGCCCCGGGACAGGGGGTCCAGATACGCAGTATTTT. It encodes CASSPGTGGPDTQYF.

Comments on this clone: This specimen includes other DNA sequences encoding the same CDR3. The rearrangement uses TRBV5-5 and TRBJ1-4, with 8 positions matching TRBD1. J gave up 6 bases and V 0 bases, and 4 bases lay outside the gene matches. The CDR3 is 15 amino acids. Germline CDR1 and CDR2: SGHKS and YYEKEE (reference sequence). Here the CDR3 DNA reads TGTGCCAGCAGCTTGGAAGACAGGGGAGATGAAAAACTGTTTTTT. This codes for CASSLEDRGDEKLFF.

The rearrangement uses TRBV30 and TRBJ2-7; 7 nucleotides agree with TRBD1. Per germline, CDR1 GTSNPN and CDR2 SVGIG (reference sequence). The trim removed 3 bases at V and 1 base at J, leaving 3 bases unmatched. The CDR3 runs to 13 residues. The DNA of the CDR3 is TGTGCCTGGAGGGACAGGAAATCCTACGAGCAGTACTTC. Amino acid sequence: CAWRDRKSYEQYF.

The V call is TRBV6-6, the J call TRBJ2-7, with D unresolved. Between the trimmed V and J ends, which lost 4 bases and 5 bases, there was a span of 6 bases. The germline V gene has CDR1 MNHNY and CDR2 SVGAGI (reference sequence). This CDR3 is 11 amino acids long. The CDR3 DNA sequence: TGTGCCAGCAGTTGGTCGGACGAGCAGTACTTC. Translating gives CASSWSDEQYF.

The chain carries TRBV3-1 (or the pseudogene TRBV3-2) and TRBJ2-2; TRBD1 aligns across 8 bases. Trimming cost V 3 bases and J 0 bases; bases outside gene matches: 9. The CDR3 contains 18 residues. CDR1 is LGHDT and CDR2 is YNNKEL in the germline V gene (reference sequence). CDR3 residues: CASSHLLGGQANTGELFF. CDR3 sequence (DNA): TGTGCCAGCAGCCACCTTTTAGGGGGACAGGCGAACACCGGGGAGCTGTTTTTT.